The rows below give T cell receptor beta chains drawn from one sample of a study of T cell repertoires in cytomegalovirus infection. What these receptors recognize is not known. A single record per CDR3 protein comes from TCRdb applying MiXCR to the reads. The sample holds about 830,000 distinct CDR3 sequences, less than 35% seen once. This sample comprised cultured CD8+ T cells from PBMCs, obtained from culture after CMV antigen stimulation. These receptors originate from a human donor in good health (CMV status not recorded). Some clones in this sample may be carry-over from other donors' samples. CDR3s include the opening cysteine and the closing phenylalanine or tryptophan. D genes are given only for firm matches. The listing skips clone size in some rows; elsewhere it reads once, few, many or a size class.

clone_size	d_call	v_call	j_call	cdr3_nt	cdr3_aa
NA	NA	TRBV7-4	TRBJ2-2	TGTGCCAGCAGCTGGGGATTTACCGGGGAGCTGTTTTTT	CASSWGFTGELFF
NA	TRBD1	TRBV7-9	TRBJ2-7	TGTGCCAGCAGCTCGGGGGACAGGGCACCCTACGAGCAGTACTTC	CASSSGDRAPYEQYF
NA	TRBD2	TRBV6-5	TRBJ2-1	TGTACCAGCAGTCCAGAAGCGGGGGGGAGCTACAATGAGCAGTTCTTC	CTSSPEAGGSYNEQFF
few	TRBD2	TRBV7-9	TRBJ2-1	TGTGCCAGCATCGGGGGGGGAGTTCTCCGTAATGAGCAGTTCTTC	CASIGGGVLRNEQFF
NA	TRBD1	TRBV2	TRBJ2-1	TGTGCCGCCCGGGACAGGGACTACAATGAGCAGTTCTTC	CAARDRDYNEQFF
few	TRBD1	TRBV19	TRBJ1-1	TGTGCCAGTCTTGACAGGGGGCGGAACACTGAAGCTTTCTTT	CASLDRGRNTEAFF
NA	NA	TRBV7-9	TRBJ1-2	TGTGCCAGCAACAACTTTCTATCGCAGGAAACCTACACCTTC	CASNNFLSQETYTF
few	NA	TRBV12-3/TRBV12-4	TRBJ1-2	TGTGCCAGCAGTTTCTGGGCCTCAAACTATGGCTACACCTTC	CASSFWASNYGYTF
NA	NA	TRBV19	TRBJ1-2	TGTGCCAGCCTCGGGACCGATTTTAACTATGGCTACACCTTC	CASLGTDFNYGYTF
NA	TRBD1	TRBV20-1	TRBJ1-5	TGCAGTGCTAGAGAATACAGGGGTATTAGCAATCAGCCCCAGCATTTT	CSAREYRGISNQPQHF
NA	TRBD1	TRBV12-3/TRBV12-4	TRBJ1-1	TGTGCCAGCAGCTCCGGACAGGGCAAAGCTTTCTTT	CASSSGQGKAFF
NA	NA	TRBV28	TRBJ1-5	TGTGCCAGCAGAGGGGGATGGCAGCCCCAGCATTTT	CASRGGWQPQHF
NA	NA	TRBV24-1	TRBJ2-1	TGTGCCACCAGTGATTTGGAAGGAAATGAGCAGTTCTTC	CATSDLEGNEQFF
NA	NA	TRBV29-1	TRBJ1-2	TGCAGCGTTGAGGAGGCGGAGAACTATGGCTACACCTTC	CSVEEAENYGYTF
NA	NA	TRBV7-9	TRBJ2-5	TGTGCCAGCGGGCAAGAGACCCAGTACTTC	CASGQETQYF
few	TRBD2	TRBV7-9	TRBJ2-1	TGTGCCAGCAGTAAACTAGCGGGGGTCCCTGAGCAGTTCTTC	CASSKLAGVPEQFF
NA	NA	TRBV27	TRBJ1-1	TGTGCCAGCAGTTTACGAAGGGGGATCACTGAAGCTTTCTTT	CASSLRRGITEAFF
few	NA	TRBV12-3/TRBV12-4	TRBJ2-1	TGTGCCAGCAGTTTACTTTCAGGACTTCCCTACAATGAGCAGTTCTTC	CASSLLSGLPYNEQFF
NA	TRBD1	TRBV7-9	TRBJ1-1	TGTGCCAGCAGCAACCGGGACAGGGGGGACACTGAAGCTTTCTTT	CASSNRDRGDTEAFF